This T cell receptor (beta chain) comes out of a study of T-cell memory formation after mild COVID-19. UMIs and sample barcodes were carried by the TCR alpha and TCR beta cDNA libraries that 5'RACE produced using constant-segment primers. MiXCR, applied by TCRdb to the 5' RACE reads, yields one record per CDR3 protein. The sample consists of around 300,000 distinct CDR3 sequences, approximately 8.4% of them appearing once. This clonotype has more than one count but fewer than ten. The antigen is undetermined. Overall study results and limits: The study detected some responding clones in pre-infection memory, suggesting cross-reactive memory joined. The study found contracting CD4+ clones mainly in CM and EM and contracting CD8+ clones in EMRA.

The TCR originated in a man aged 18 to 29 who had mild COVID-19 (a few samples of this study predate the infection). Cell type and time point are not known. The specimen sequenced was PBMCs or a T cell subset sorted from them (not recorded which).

CDR3 residues: CASSQEPPAGAWTGELFF. CDR3 DNA sequence: TGCGCCAGCAGCCAAGAACCCCCCGCAGGGGCTTGGACCGGGGAGCTGTTTTTT. The V and J genes are TRBV4-3 and TRBJ2-2; possible D gene TRBD1, 6 bases. V shed 0 bases and J shed 5 bases, with 19 bases lying between them. CDR1 is LGHNA and CDR2 is YSLEER in the germline V gene. This CDR3 comprises 18 residues.